This is a list of T cell receptor beta chains from one sample in a study of blood T cell repertoires in COVID-19. Clones were read by immunoSEQ multiplex PCR, and TCRdb kept only the in-frame ones, dropping some. The sample records 100,000 to 120,000 clones, more than 75% being singletons. The sample consisted of peripheral blood. The source is a woman between 45 and 60 years old with acute or convalescent COVID-19. The conserved cysteine and the conserved F or W are not part of the CDR3 here. A clone size is listed for some rows: how often the clone was seen (once, few, many), or a class if it is expanded.

j_call | v_call | clone_size | cdr3_aa
TRBJ2-2 | TRBV7-2 | - | ASSLGDYFGELF
TRBJ2-5 | TRBV19 | - | ASSTSQGPKTQY
TRBJ1-2 | TRBV27 | - | ASSLAIGGEQGYT
TRBJ1-4 | TRBV10-3 | - | AISESILGVATNEKLF
TRBJ1-2 | TRBV28 | - | ASSLTLGQDNYGYT
TRBJ2-1 | TRBV29-1 | - | SVQGTNNEQF
TRBJ1-4 | TRBV6-5 | - | ASNQPGQNFEKLF
TRBJ1-2 | TRBV29-1 | many | SVTANYGYT
TRBJ2-3 | TRBV2 | few | ASSWTTSDTQY
TRBJ2-7 | TRBV5-1 | once | ASSSGRRQGHYEQY
TRBJ2-5 | TRBV19 | few | ASGPGGETQY
TRBJ2-3 | TRBV5-1 | - | ASSLEGLAGGDTQY
TRBJ2-1 | TRBV11-2 | - | ASSPAGLAGGWGDEQF
TRBJ2-7 | TRBV5-5 | - | ASSSGGTAGYYEQY
TRBJ1-2 | TRBV29-1 | - | SVGRGEGYGYT
TRBJ1-2 | TRBV11-2 | - | ASSGGLGVYGYT
TRBJ2-1 | TRBV7-8 | - | ASSLARRGDEQF
TRBJ1-5 | TRBV7-5 | few | VRPRGNQPQH
TRBJ1-2 | TRBV1 | - | TSSQRQGDGYT
TRBJ2-1 | TRBV5-1 | - | ASSLAPRGAYNEQF
TRBJ1-6 | TRBV7-6 | - | ASSPRTGNNSPLH
TRBJ1-4 | TRBV5-1 | few | ASSLDGYEKLF
TRBJ2-5 | TRBV5-1 | - | ASSLGASQETQY
TRBJ2-2 | TRBV5-1 | once | ASSNIAGVGTGELF
TRBJ2-7 | TRBV2 | once | ASGGQAYEQY
TRBJ2-5 | TRBV24-1 | - | ATSDLKRGETQY
TRBJ2-7 | TRBV4-2 | - | ASSQEVGGGTYEQY
TRBJ1-3 | TRBV19 | - | ASRPSENTIY
TRBJ2-1 | TRBV21-1 | - | ASSKEGGTHLRGEQF
TRBJ1-2 | TRBV6-5 | - | ASSSTGGRGYT
TRBJ1-5 | TRBV5-5 | - | ASSFGPPTNQPQH
TRBJ2-7 | TRBV5-1 | few | ASSDRAREQY
TRBJ2-1 | TRBV3-1/TRBV3-2 | few | ASSPPQMTRANEQF
TRBJ2-3 | TRBV18 | once | ASSPVPAGRGTDTQY
TRBJ2-7 | TRBV7-9 | - | ASTEGGGSRREQY
TRBJ2-7 | TRBV11-3 | few | ASSLGQGEQY
TRBJ2-5 | TRBV7-2 | - | ASSPLAGGRETQY
TRBJ2-2 | TRBV7-9 | many | ASSLAPLLDADTGELF
TRBJ2-1 | TRBV6-4 | - | ASSDSSAVHEQF
TRBJ2-3 | TRBV3-1/TRBV3-2 | - | ASSQVLAGPTDTQY
TRBJ2-1 | TRBV6-6 | - | ASSYSLAGSGDEQF
TRBJ2-1 | TRBV15 | - | ATSARTSDSYNEQF
TRBJ1-5 | TRBV24-1 | - | ATSGGRGRDSNQPQH
TRBJ2-6 | TRBV28 | - | ASSLSRPSVSGANVLT
TRBJ1-5 | TRBV27 | - | ASSYVRRVSNQPQH
TRBJ2-1 | TRBV7-2 | - | ASSTGQGAPHEQF
TRBJ1-1 | TRBV27 | - | ASSPPGGRDTEAF
TRBJ2-3 | TRBV7-2 | - | ASSYPRAGGRSDTQY
TRBJ1-1 | TRBV29-1 | - | SVGQGRNTEAF
TRBJ1-1 | TRBV5-1 | once | ASSRVANTEAF
TRBJ2-5 | TRBV5-6 | - | ASSKGAGQTQY
TRBJ1-2 | TRBV19 | once | ASKTGVGGYT
TRBJ2-1 | TRBV5-1 | - | ASSPGLAGVFEQF